The sequence of this TCR beta chain was determined in a study of blood T cells in healthy people across ages. General observations from the study: With donor CMV status unknown, expanded clonotype changes were possibly confounded.

Germline values: CDR1 MDHEN, CDR2 SYDVKM. V shed 3 bases, J shed 5 bases, and the junction held 2 bases outside the gene matches. The CDR3 covers 14 residues. With a J-beta primer mix and a sample-barcoded 5' primer, a second PCR ran about 6 to 11 cycles. With 12 random nucleotides, a template-switch adaptor tagged each individual cDNA molecule. One entry per CDR3 protein, called by TCRdb with MiXCR from the 5' RACE reads. The table shows some 1,500,000 distinct CDR3 sequences, with 35% to 45% occurring only once. This clonotype has more than one count but fewer than ten. The target antigen is unknown.

The sequence derives from a young woman in good health. V gene TRBV28 combines with J gene TRBJ1-4, with 8 bases aligning to TRBD1. Sequences were obtained from blood. The CDR3 sequence is CASSFDRGNEKLFF. CDR3 bases: TGTGCCAGCAGTTTTGACAGGGGAAATGAAAAACTGTTTTTT.